These 28 T cell receptor beta chains were sequenced from one sample in a study of T cell responses to AZD1222 COVID-19 vaccine. The table came from immunoSEQ multiplex PCR; TCRdb's copy has only in-frame clones and leaves some out. Among 85,000 to 130,000 clones listed, about nine tenths were seen once. This sample comprised peripheral blood, obtained 28 days after the second dose of the MenACWY control vaccine. The receptors shown here come from an adult who received the MenACWY meningococcal vaccine as a control.

The J gene is TRBJ2-5, the V gene TRBV7-8; the D is unclear. CDR3 length: 13 residues. The V gene's germline CDR1 is SGHVS and CDR2 FQNEAQ. V dropped 3 bases and J dropped 4 bases, with 9 bases sitting between them. In nucleotides, the CDR3 is TGTGCCAGCAGCTTCCAGGATGGAGAGACCCAGTACTTC. As protein: CASSFQDGETQYF. The whole variable domain, filled in from reference TRBV7-8 and TRBJ2-5, reads GAGVSQSPRYKVAKRGQDVALRCDPISGHVSLFWYQQALGQGPEFLTYFQNEAQLDKSGLPSDRFFAERPEGSVSTLKIQRTQQEDSAVYLCASSFQDGETQYFGPGTRLLVL.

The chain employs TRBV5-1 and TRBJ2-5; 8 bases fit TRBD2. In germline, CDR1 is SGHRS, CDR2 YFSETQ. The ends lost 3 bases at V and 4 bases at J; junction bases unmatched: 2. The CDR3 runs to 13 residues. The CDR3 is CASSSLAGETQYF. As DNA, the CDR3 is TGCGCCAGCAGCTCTCTAGCGGGAGAGACCCAGTACTTC.

The CDR3 DNA follows: TGTGCCAGTAGTACCGGACAGGGCAGCAATCAGCCCCAGCATTTT. This translates into CASSTGQGSNQPQHF. V and J are TRBV19 and TRBJ1-5, with 8 positions matching TRBD1. Looked up from germline, CDR1 is LNHDA and CDR2 is SQIVND (reference sequence). The trim removed 4 bases at V and 1 base at J, leaving 3 bases unmatched. The CDR3 is 15 amino acids.

This rearrangement joins TRBV27 to TRBJ1-5; TRBD1 agrees at 9 bases. This CDR3 has 15 residues. V lost 6 bases to trimming and J lost 4 bases; unmatched junction nucleotides: 7. Per the germline V gene, CDR1 is MNHEY and CDR2 is SMNVEV (reference sequence). CDR3 sequence (DNA): TGTGCCAGCAGCTACAGGGGGCACATAAATCAGCCCCAGCATTTT. It specifies CASSYRGHINQPQHF.

This clone appeared a few times. This chain links TRBV9 with TRBJ2-3, with TRBD1 matching over 7 bases. The germline V gene has CDR1 SGDLS and CDR2 YYNGEE. The CDR3 has 14 residues. Germline trimming cut 2 bases from V and 2 bases from J; bases unmatched to any gene: 2. The CDR3 here is CASSVGTATDTQYF. CDR3 nucleotide sequence: TGTGCCAGCAGCGTCGGGACAGCCACAGATACGCAGTATTTT.

This chain joins TRBV5-1 and TRBJ1-1; maybe TRBD1 (6 bases). The CDR3 totals 15 residues. The V and J ends lost 4 bases and 1 base respectively, with 14 bases between them. The germline CDR1 and CDR2 sequences are SGHRS and YFSETQ. DNA of the CDR3: TGCGCCAGCAGCGTGGTGGACAGTGAGAACACTGAAGCTTTCTTT. The encoded protein is CASSVVDSENTEAFF.

This chain links TRBV14 with TRBJ2-5, with 7 nucleotides matching TRBD1. The CDR3 is 15 amino acids. V dropped 4 bases and J dropped 0; count of bases not matched to a gene: 5. Germline V gives CDR1 SGHDN, CDR2 FVKESK. In DNA form, the CDR3 reads TGTGCCAGCAGCCGCCTGGGACAGTACCAAGAGACCCAGTACTTC. Protein sequence: CASSRLGQYQETQYF. Supplemented by reference TRBV14 and TRBJ2-5, the full variable domain reads EAGVTQFPSHSVIEKGQTVTLRCDPISGHDNLYWYRRVMGKEIKFLLHFVKESKQDESGMPNNRFLAERTGGTYSTLKVQPAELEDSGVYFCASSRLGQYQETQYFGPGTRLLVL.

The V gene is TRBV5-1, the J gene TRBJ2-1; a weak D match, TRBD1 (6 bases). Trimming shortened V by 7 bases and J by 10 bases, and 15 bases separated the two germline ends. CDR1 is SGHRS, CDR2 YFSETQ, per germline. The CDR3 is 12 amino acids. As DNA, the CDR3 is TGCGCCAGCCACCCAGGGGCCAGAGAGCAGTTCTTC. Residues: CASHPGAREQFF.

V usage is TRBV15 and J usage is TRBJ1-4; D remains ambiguous. Trimming shortened V by 0 bases and J by 4 bases, and 9 bases separated the two germline ends. This CDR3 has 15 amino acids. Germline-derived CDR1 and CDR2 are LNHNV and YYDKDF (reference sequence). DNA of the CDR3: TGTGCCACCAGCAGAGATGGAAAGAATAATGAAAAACTGTTTTTT. Its translation: CATSRDGKNNEKLFF.

This clone has just one count. The CDR3 reads CASSQDRGHTIYF. The CDR3 region has the DNA TGTGCCAGCAGCCAAGATCGGGGTCACACCATATATTTT. V gene TRBV4-2 combines with J gene TRBJ1-3, with D unresolved. In germline, CDR1 is LGHNA, CDR2 YNFKEQ. V lost 0 bases, J lost 8 bases, and 8 bases lay in between. This CDR3 is built from 13 residues.

This rearrangement joins TRBV18 to TRBJ2-7; D ambiguous. The CDR3 totals 13 residues. Trimming removed 5 bases from V and 7 bases from J, with 15 bases in between. Per germline, CDR1 KGHSH and CDR2 LQKENI. This chain's CDR3 is CASSTSMESEQYF. For the CDR3, the DNA is TGTGCCAGCTCAACGTCAATGGAGTCTGAGCAGTACTTC.

The chain has TRBV24-1 and TRBJ2-1; 7 bases map to TRBD1. Looked up from germline, CDR1 is KGHDR and CDR2 is SFDVKD. J lost 8 bases, V lost 8 bases, and 11 bases had no gene match. This CDR3 contains 14 residues. The CDR3 spells CATNTGDPWDEQFF. In DNA, the CDR3 is TGTGCCACCAATACAGGGGACCCTTGGGATGAGCAGTTCTTC.

The chain carries TRBV6-5 and TRBJ2-5; 10 nucleotides line up with TRBD2. J gave up 1 base and V 5 bases, and 4 bases lay outside the gene matches. The germline V gene has CDR1 MNHEY and CDR2 SVGAGI. This CDR3 has 15 amino acids. The CDR3 reads CASSKRLAGQETQYF. For the CDR3, the DNA is TGTGCCAGCAGTAAAAGACTAGCGGGCCAAGAGACCCAGTACTTC.

This chain links TRBV9 with TRBJ2-2; D is ambiguous. CDR1 is SGDLS and CDR2 is YYNGEE in the germline V gene. V was shortened by 3 bases and J by 4 bases, with 7 bases between the two germline ends. CDR3 length: 13 amino acids. The CDR3 nucleotides are TGTGCCAGCAGCGCCCGGATCACCGGGGAGCTGTTTTTT. It yields the protein CASSARITGELFF.

The rearrangement uses TRBV11-1 and TRBJ2-1; 10 positions agree with TRBD2. The J segment lost 0 bases and the V segment lost 7 bases, leaving 0 bases of the junction unmatched. The CDR3 totals 14 residues. Germline V gene sequence: CDR1 SGHAT, CDR2 FQDESV (reference sequence). In nucleotides, the CDR3 is TGTGCCAGCACTAGCGGGGGCTCCTACAATGAGCAGTTCTTC. As protein: CASTSGGSYNEQFF.

The rearrangement links TRBV7-3 to TRBJ2-5, with D hard to call. The CDR3 is 13 residues long. V was clipped by 2 bases and J by 2 bases, with 6 bases between them. Germline CDR1 is SGHTA and CDR2 is FQGTGA. CDR3 loop: CASSLGQQETQYF. For the CDR3, the DNA is TGTGCCAGCAGCTTAGGGCAGCAAGAGACCCAGTACTTC.

This chain connects TRBV14 to TRBJ2-2, with 12 positions matching TRBD2. The V segment lost 4 bases and the J segment 0 bases; nucleotides outside the gene matches: 12. The CDR3 runs to 20 residues. Germline-derived CDR1 and CDR2 are SGHDN and FVKESK. CDR3 in amino acids: CASSPLGGLAGGPNTGELFF. Here the CDR3 DNA reads TGTGCCAGCAGCCCGCTCGGAGGTCTAGCGGGGGGGCCGAACACCGGGGAGCTGTTTTTT.

This clone is medium-sized in the sample. This chain uses TRBV10-1 with TRBJ1-2; D gene unclear. Trimming cost V 6 bases and J 2 bases, with 22 bases left between them. Germline V gene data show CDR1 as WNHNN and CDR2 as SYGVQD (reference sequence). The CDR3 extends over 17 amino acids. The CDR3 coding sequence is TGCGCCAGCAGCCCCCGGTATCCGGTAGGCCAAAACTATGGCTACACCTTC. Translation: CASSPRYPVGQNYGYTF.

This chain connects TRBV7-9 to TRBJ2-1, with TRBD1 identical over 8 bases. Germline CDR1 SEHNR, CDR2 FQNEAQ (reference sequence). CDR3 size: 15 residues. V was clipped by 2 bases and J by 5 bases; unmatched bases: 5. The CDR3 region is CASSLYRGAHNEQFF. The CDR3 nucleotides are TGTGCCAGCAGCTTATACAGGGGGGCGCACAATGAGCAGTTCTTC.

The chain is built from TRBV10-2 and TRBJ2-1; 10 bases map to TRBD1. The CDR3 has 14 amino acids. The trim removed 3 bases at V and 9 bases at J, leaving 5 bases unmatched. Germline CDR1 WSHSY, CDR2 SAAADI. The CDR3 is CASSDRQGAGEQFF. The DNA of the CDR3 is TGCGCCAGCAGTGATAGACAGGGGGCGGGTGAGCAGTTCTTC.

The rearrangement links TRBV5-1 to TRBJ2-3, with 7 bases fitting TRBD2. V lost 6 bases, J lost 5 bases, and 6 bases stayed unmatched. Germline V gene sequence: CDR1 SGHRS, CDR2 YFSETQ. This CDR3 contains 13 residues. DNA for the CDR3: TGCGCCAGCAAATGGGGAGGGAAAGATACGCAGTATTTT. Its translation is CASKWGGKDTQYF.

The chain recombines TRBV19 with TRBJ1-3; D gene ambiguous. Germline CDR1 and CDR2: LNHDA and SQIVND (reference sequence). V was trimmed by 4 bases and J by 2 bases, leaving 15 bases between them. The CDR3 runs 16 residues. The CDR3 sequence is CASSNRAPGTGNTIYF. The CDR3 nucleotides read TGTGCCAGTAGTAACCGGGCCCCAGGCACTGGAAACACCATATATTTT. The variable domain in full, with the rest retrieved from reference TRBV19 and TRBJ1-3, is DGGITQSPKYLFRKEGQNVTLSCEQNLNHDAMYWYRQDPGQGLRLIYYSQIVNDFQKGDIAEGYSVSREKKESFPLTVTSAQKNPTAFYLCASSNRAPGTGNTIYFGEGSWLTVV.

The chain carries TRBV5-1 and TRBJ2-5; 7 bases map to TRBD1. Germline V gene data show CDR1 as SGHRS and CDR2 as YFSETQ. The CDR3 extends over 13 amino acids. The ends lost 4 bases at V and 5 bases at J; junction bases unmatched: 5. CDR3 nucleotide sequence: TGCGCCAGCAGCGCAGGGGGTGGGGAGACCCAGTACTTC. This translates into CASSAGGGETQYF.

This sequence joins TRBV19 and TRBJ1-4, with 9 bases lining up with TRBD1. With 3 bases clipped from V and 8 bases from J, the junction kept 4 bases outside the gene matches. The germline CDR1 and CDR2 sequences are LNHDA and SQIVND (reference sequence). This CDR3 region has 14 residues. In nucleotides, the CDR3 is TGTGCCAGTAGTATGTGGGACAGGGACGAAAAACTGTTTTTT. It encodes CASSMWDRDEKLFF.

The rearrangement joins TRBV6-9 to TRBJ2-7, with 10 bases that match TRBD2. Germline CDR1 is MNHGY and CDR2 is SVAAGI. The CDR3 loop spans 17 amino acids. The ends lost 7 bases at V and 2 bases at J; junction bases unmatched: 14. CDR3 residues: CASISKVLAGGPYEQYF. Here the CDR3 DNA reads TGTGCCAGCATAAGTAAGGTGTTAGCGGGGGGTCCCTACGAGCAGTACTTC.

V is TRBV7-2 and J is TRBJ1-3; D may be TRBD1 (5 bases). The CDR3 sequence is 17 residues long. From germline, CDR1 is SGHTA and CDR2 FQGNSA. V was clipped by 0 bases and J by 2 bases, with 14 bases between them. The DNA of the CDR3 is TGTGCCAGCAGCTTAGCGCGAGTCCCAGGGACTGGAAACACCATATATTTT. Translated, it gives CASSLARVPGTGNTIYF.

V usage is TRBV9 and J usage is TRBJ1-1; the D is unclear. There are 18 residues in the CDR3. Trimming shortened V by 0 bases and J by 1 base, and 19 bases separated the two germline ends. Germline CDR1 reads SGDLS; CDR2 reads YYNGEE. CDR3 sequence: CASSVAPALAGSNTEAFF. CDR3 coding DNA: TGTGCCAGCAGCGTAGCTCCCGCTTTGGCAGGATCGAACACTGAAGCTTTCTTT.

This chain links TRBV7-3 with TRBJ2-3; perhaps TRBD2 as D (6 bases). The V gene's germline CDR1 is SGHTA and CDR2 FQGTGA. CDR3 length: 14 amino acids. The germline V and J ends were trimmed by 5 bases and 4 bases, with 13 bases remaining between them. CDR3 bases: TGTGCCAGCAGCCCCGGAGGGGTTCCAGATACGCAGTATTTT. Protein product: CASSPGGVPDTQYF.